The 24 T cell receptor beta chains below all came from one sample that was sequenced in a study of cytomegalovirus exposure and HLA in healthy donors. The PCR made use of 60 Vbeta and 13 Jbeta primers. The method was immunoSEQ multiplex PCR; TCRdb's version includes in-frame clones alone and lacks a portion of them. The data contain 140,000 to 150,000 clones, around 84% of them singletons. Material for sequencing was PBMCs. Receptors originate from a boy aged 2 to 10 in good health and CMV-seronegative.

The gene calls are TRBV25-1 and TRBJ1-5, with 9 bases matching TRBD1. The CDR3 extends over 15 amino acids. The germline V gene encodes CDR1 MGHDK and CDR2 SYGVNS. Trimming removed 6 bases from V and 4 bases from J; junction bases left unmatched: 7. CDR3 DNA: TGTGCCAGCAGACCTACAGGGGGCGGGAATCAGCCCCAGCATTTT. Its protein is CASRPTGGGNQPQHF.

In its sample, this clone was seen a few times. This rearrangement joins TRBV4-1 to TRBJ1-1; TRBD1 might be the D (5 bases). The germline V gene has CDR1 MGHRA and CDR2 YSYEKL. The CDR3 covers 12 residues. Trimming left V 3 bases short and J 8 bases short, with 10 bases between. The CDR3 DNA is TGCGCCAGCAGCCATCCCGGGGGGGAAGCTTTCTTT. Residues: CASSHPGGEAFF.

The V call is TRBV6-5, the J call TRBJ2-5; D is perhaps TRBD1 (5 bases). The J call may be incorrect, as the DNA end agrees better with TRBJ2-7. Germline loops: CDR1 MNHEY, CDR2 SVGAGI. This CDR3 spans 15 amino acids. This CDR3 is CASRLQAADSYEQYF. The CDR3 DNA is TGTGCCAGCAGGCTACAGGCCGCTGACAGTTACGAGCAGTACTTC.

The chain links TRBV14 to TRBJ2-3, with a tentative D call TRBD2 (5 bases). Looked up from germline, CDR1 is SGHDN and CDR2 is FVKESK. This CDR3 has 16 residues. V shed 1 base and J shed 2 bases, with 13 bases lying between them. The CDR3 loop reads CASSQGERTITDTQYF. CDR3 in DNA: TGTGCCAGCAGCCAAGGGGAGAGAACCATCACAGATACGCAGTATTTT.

The chain employs TRBV7-2 and TRBJ1-4; D unclear. The CDR3 has 14 amino acids. Germline lookup yields CDR1 SGHTA and CDR2 FQGNSA. V was cut by 2 bases and J by 5 bases, with 9 bases left in between. The DNA for the CDR3 is TGTGCCAGCAGCTTAACCAGCGCCAATGAAAAACTGTTTTTT. Residues: CASSLTSANEKLFF.

The chain combines TRBV6-5 with TRBJ1-2, with D unresolved. V lost 11 bases and J lost 3, with 16 bases in between. Per the germline V gene, CDR1 is MNHEY and CDR2 is SVGAGI. CDR3 length equals 13 residues. This chain's CDR3 is CASSRGQDYGYTF. CDR3 DNA: TGTGCCTCGAGCCGGGGTCAGGACTATGGCTACACCTTC.

This chain uses TRBV27 with TRBJ2-1; D possibly corresponds to TRBD2 (5 bases). Germline values: CDR1 MNHEY, CDR2 SMNVEV (reference sequence). The CDR3 consists of 15 residues. V was pared by 4 bases and J by 6 bases, with 16 bases between. CDR3 in amino acids: CASSSLARIFNEQFF. CDR3 sequence (DNA): TGTGCCAGCAGTTCCTTAGCGCGAATCTTCAATGAGCAGTTCTTC.

This clone occurred a few times. The chain uses TRBV5-1 and TRBJ1-1; TRBD1 is a possible D gene (5 bases). Trimming stripped 2 bases from V and 3 bases from J, with 11 bases between. The CDR3 is made up of 14 amino acids. Germline CDR1 SGHRS, CDR2 YFSETQ. The CDR3 loop reads CASSLSGRDTEAFF. In DNA, the CDR3 is TGCGCCAGCAGCTTATCAGGGAGGGACACTGAAGCTTTCTTT.

This clone has just one count. The chain has TRBV6-5 and TRBJ2-3, with 7 bases matching TRBD2. Trimming cost V 6 bases and J 7 bases; bases outside gene matches: 7. The CDR3 sequence is 13 residues long. In germline, CDR1 is MNHEY, CDR2 SVGAGI. The CDR3, as DNA: TGTGCCAGCAGCCCAGGACTAGGGAATACGCAGTATTTT. Protein sequence: CASSPGLGNTQYF.

This clone appeared once. CDR3 DNA: TGTGCCAGCAGGGGTGACTCGGCGGGTGATGAGCAGTTCTTC. Its translation: CASRGDSAGDEQFF. The chain joins TRBV2 to TRBJ2-1; perhaps TRBD2 as D (5 bases). CDR1 and CDR2 from the germline V gene are SNHLY and FYNNEI. This CDR3 has 14 amino acids. V lost 6 bases, J lost 8 bases, and 17 bases lay in between. The whole variable domain, remainder taken from reference TRBV2 and TRBJ2-1, is EPEVTQTPSHQVTQMGQEVILRCVPISNHLYFYWYRQILGQKVEFLVSFYNNEISEKSEIFDDQFSVERPDGSNFTLKIRSTKLEDSAMYFCASRGDSAGDEQFFGPGTRLTVL.

The chain joins TRBV19 to TRBJ2-4; 7 nucleotides align to TRBD2. The CDR3 sequence is 13 residues long. J gave up 6 bases and V 5 bases, and 4 bases lay outside the gene matches. Germline V lookup: CDR1 LNHDA, CDR2 SQIVND (reference sequence). Here the CDR3 DNA reads TGTGCCAGTAGTGAATCTAGCGGAAACATTCAGTACTTC. Its protein is CASSESSGNIQYF.

This clone has just a few counts. The chain is built from TRBV6-4 and TRBJ1-2; D unresolved. Trimming cost V 0 bases and J 8 bases, with 13 bases left between them. The CDR3 extends over 14 amino acids. Germline V gives CDR1 MRHNA, CDR2 SNTAGT. CDR3 DNA sequence: TGTGCCAGCAGTGACTCGAAGTCATCGGGGGGCTACACCTTC. Protein product: CASSDSKSSGGYTF.

J is TRBJ2-5 and V is TRBV6-6, with D possibly TRBD2 on 6 matching bases. This CDR3 is built from 15 residues. Germline V gene lookup returns CDR1 MNHNY and CDR2 SVGAGI (reference sequence). Deletions cut 0 bases from V and 7 bases from J, with 15 bases between. The CDR3 sequence: CASSYSAGSDGTQYF. The DNA for the CDR3 is TGTGCCAGCAGTTACTCCGCGGGGTCCGATGGGACCCAGTACTTC.

This clone showed up just a few times. The CDR3 DNA reads as TGTGCCAGCAGTTTATTGGCCCATGAAAAACTGTTTTTT. Protein sequence: CASSLLAHEKLFF. The chain couples TRBV27 to TRBJ1-4; no clear D. The CDR3 has 13 residues. V lost 1 base and J 6 bases, leaving 6 bases between the germline ends. CDR1 MNHEY and CDR2 SMNVEV come from the germline V gene (reference sequence).

This rearrangement joins TRBV19 to TRBJ2-7; a weak D match, TRBD1 (7 bases). Germline assignment: CDR1 LNHDA and CDR2 SQIVND (reference sequence). Trimming left V 5 bases short and J 4 bases short, with 15 bases between. The CDR3 length is 14 residues. The DNA of the CDR3 is TGTGCCAGTAGTCAGAGGGCAGGGGGGTACGAGCAGTACTTC. Encoded protein: CASSQRAGGYEQYF.

The gene calls are TRBV23-1 and TRBJ1-5; D ambiguous. TRBV23-1 is an ORF, and what it does is uncertain. Trimming stripped 0 bases from V and 0 bases from J, with 18 bases between. The CDR3 extends over 19 amino acids. CDR3: CASSQSHNRLVPSNQPQHF. As DNA, the CDR3 is TGCGCCAGCAGTCAATCCCACAACAGATTGGTGCCTAGCAATCAGCCCCAGCATTTT.

The chain recombines TRBV15 with TRBJ2-7; 7 positions match TRBD2. CDR1 and CDR2 from the germline V gene are LNHNV and YYDKDF (reference sequence). V was pared by 1 base and J by 9 bases, with 12 bases of the junction left unmatched. The CDR3 covers 15 residues. The CDR3 DNA follows: TGTGCCACCAGCAGAGGCACCCTAGCGGCCGGCTCGCAGTACTTC. As protein: CATSRGTLAAGSQYF.

The rearrangement links TRBV4-2 to TRBJ2-7, with 11 bases aligning to TRBD1. The CDR3 covers 15 residues. Germline lookup yields CDR1 LGHNA and CDR2 YNFKEQ. Germline trimming cut 4 bases from V and 6 bases from J; bases unmatched to any gene: 8. The CDR3 nucleotides read TGTGCCAGCAGCCGACCGGGACAGGGGGTAGGCGAGCAGTACTTC. Translating it yields CASSRPGQGVGEQYF.

The chain is built from TRBV7-2 and TRBJ1-4; 9 nucleotides match TRBD1. Germline values: CDR1 SGHTA, CDR2 FQGNSA. This CDR3 spans 15 amino acids. The V segment lost 1 base and the J segment 10 bases; nucleotides outside the gene matches: 7. CDR3 region: CASSLGTGGQGKLFF. The CDR3 DNA sequence: TGTGCCAGCAGCTTAGGCACAGGGGGCCAGGGAAAACTGTTTTTT.

This sequence joins TRBV9 and TRBJ1-1; no clear D. CDR3 length: 13 residues. Germline V CDR1 and CDR2: SGDLS, YYNGEE. V lost 4 bases and J 0 bases, leaving 7 bases between the germline ends. As DNA, the CDR3 is TGTGCCAGCAGCCAAGACATGAACACTGAAGCTTTCTTT. It codes for CASSQDMNTEAFF.

V is TRBV9 and J is TRBJ2-2; 13 positions agree with TRBD2. The CDR3 consists of 17 residues. Germline V gene data show CDR1 as SGDLS and CDR2 as YYNGEE. After removal of 3 bases from V and 1 base from J, the junction contained 3 bases not matched to a gene. The CDR3, as DNA: TGTGCCAGCAGCGGGACTAGCGGGAGTGGGAACACCGGGGAGCTGTTTTTT. This codes for CASSGTSGSGNTGELFF.

The rearrangement joins TRBV7-6 to TRBJ1-1; the D is unclear. Germline V gene sequence: CDR1 SGHVS, CDR2 FNYEAQ. The V end was cut by 1 base, the J end by 3 bases, with 6 bases between. There are 13 residues in the CDR3. The CDR3 sequence: CASSLGSYTEAFF. The CDR3 bases are TGTGCCAGCAGCTTAGGCAGTTACACTGAAGCTTTCTTT.

This chain uses TRBV7-9 with TRBJ2-2; D possibly corresponds to TRBD2 (6 bases). The V gene lost 1 base and the J gene lost 0 bases, with 12 bases spanning the gap. Germline V gives CDR1 SEHNR, CDR2 FQNEAQ (reference sequence). The length of the CDR3 is 17 residues. CDR3 sequence (DNA): TGTGCCAGCAGCTTAGTGGAGGGAATAACGAACACCGGGGAGCTGTTTTTT. Translating it yields CASSLVEGITNTGELFF.

This clone was detected only once. V and J are TRBV7-8 and TRBJ1-2, with D possibly TRBD1 on 5 matching bases. V lost 8 bases, J lost 4 bases, and 17 bases lay in between. Germline CDR1 SGHVS, CDR2 FQNEAQ. The CDR3 has 14 amino acids. The CDR3 DNA is TGTGCCAGCGGGCAGGGCCCCCTCAGCTATGGCTACACCTTC. Translation gives CASGQGPLSYGYTF.